Below, one T cell receptor (beta chain) is given with its context. V lost 5 bases and J lost 6, with 11 bases in between. Germline-derived CDR1 and CDR2 are SGHVS and FNYEAQ. The CDR3 extends over 13 amino acids. This entry is derived from a study of T cells after yellow fever vaccination. A single record per CDR3 protein comes from TCRdb applying MiXCR to the 5' RACE reads. The data contain hundreds of thousands of distinct CDR3 sequences, about 12% of them singletons. The clonotype comes from a man aged 30 to 45 who received the YFV17D yellow fever vaccine. Here the sequenced sample was PBMCs, taken on the day of the yellow fever booster vaccination. This chain uses TRBV7-6 with TRBJ1-5; D unresolved. CDR3 in amino acids: CASSPIPSQPQHF. For the CDR3, the DNA is TGTGCCAGCAGCCCAATCCCAAGTCAGCCCCAGCATTTT.